This TCR beta chain was sequenced in a study of cytomegalovirus exposure and HLA in healthy donors. Study-level results: It was about 150 TCR beta chains that were listed as cytomegalovirus-associated. The classifier reportedly diagnosed cytomegalovirus status with high specificity and sensitivity.

The CDR3 has 12 residues. Looked up from germline, CDR1 is LNHNV and CDR2 is YYDKDF (reference sequence). Trimming took off 5 bases at V and 9 bases at J, with 11 bases between the two ends. In the case of this clone: Its antigen is as yet unknown.

The repertoire was sequenced with immunoSEQ multiplex PCR; TCRdb's copy has only in-frame clones and lacks some. The sample holds 200,000 to 300,000 clones; 90% are singletons and the top ten take just over 3%. Material: PBMCs. This clonotype was sampled from a woman aged 25 to 39 in good health and CMV-seronegative. This rearrangement joins TRBV15 to TRBJ2-1; D gene ambiguous. CDR3 DNA sequence: TGTGCCACCAGCGTAACAATTGGTGAGCAGTTCTTC. Protein: CATSVTIGEQFF.